What follows describes a single TCR beta chain. Its antigen is as yet unknown. The V gene's germline CDR1 is ENHRY and CDR2 SYGVKD. The CDR3 contains 12 residues. V was pared by 2 bases and J by 8 bases, with 1 base of the junction left unmatched. Each CDR3 protein is one row after TCRdb ran MiXCR on the RT-PCR reads. This sample has 540,000 or so distinct CDR3 sequences, with 10% to 15% found just once. This sample was included in a study of response to subunit inactivated influenza vaccine. The study's findings and limits: It was the authors' suggestion that each seasonal influenza vaccination recruits few new T cells.

The chain carries TRBV10-3 and TRBJ1-2; 8 bases fit TRBD1. This receptor was obtained from a man aged 50-60 years who received an inactivated influenza vaccine. The starting material was PBMCs from blood, obtained about 40 days after vaccination. CDR3 region: CAISEDRGGYTF. The CDR3 DNA is TGTGCCATCAGTGAGGACAGGGGAGGCTACACCTTC.